The 3 T cell receptor beta chains below come from one sample, sequenced in a study of blood T cells in healthy people across ages (dated by TCRdb to about 2015). Library preparation used 5' RACE. Instrument used: Illumina HiSeq 2500. A second PCR of about 6 to 11 cycles was performed with a sample-barcoded 5' primer and a J-beta primer mix. TCRdb ran its own pipeline on the public reads, namely fastp trimming at Q25 and MiXCR clone calling, and kept in-frame beta chains. Rows with one shared CDR3 protein collapse into an entry with the most common genes and DNA. In all, the sample holds 1.5 million to 1.8 million distinct CDR3 sequences, and approximately 39% of those were seen once. Roughly 3.7% of the sample comes from the top ten. The sequenced sample consisted of blood. The receptors here all came from a young woman in good health.

This chain connects TRBV7-2 to TRBJ2-5; 9 nucleotides line up with TRBD2. This CDR3 contains 14 residues. Germline-derived CDR1 and CDR2 are SGHTA and FQGNSA. Losses at the gene ends were 5 bases for V and 3 bases for J; bases not matched to a gene: 4. This chain's CDR3 is CASSRRLAEETQYF. CDR3 coding DNA: TGTGCCAGCAGCCGGCGACTAGCGGAAGAGACCCAGTACTTC.

This clonotype has a handful of counts. The genes are TRBV15 and TRBJ1-4; possibly TRBD1 for D (5 bases). V was pared by 0 bases and J by 8 bases, with 10 bases between. Per germline, CDR1 LNHNV and CDR2 YYDKDF (reference sequence). There are 14 residues in the CDR3. The CDR3 is CATSRDRGHEKLFF. The CDR3 DNA follows: TGTGCCACCAGCAGAGACCGAGGACACGAAAAACTGTTTTTT.

The chain combines TRBV7-2 with TRBJ1-1, with D possibly matching TRBD1 (6 bases). Deletions cut 3 bases from V and 0 bases from J, with 14 bases between. This CDR3 region has 16 residues. Germline values: CDR1 SGHTA, CDR2 FQGNSA. The CDR3 coding sequence is TGTGCCAGCAGCTTTAAACAGGGCTATATGAACACTGAAGCTTTCTTT. Residues: CASSFKQGYMNTEAFF.